This note documents a single T cell receptor (beta chain) sequence. This record belongs to a study of blood T cell repertoires in COVID-19. Under the authors' procedure: Estimates of nucleated cell counts were drawn from the amplification of reference gene primers. Here immunoSEQ multiplex PCR was the method, and the copy in TCRdb shows in-frame clones only, minus some. V and J calls and clone size are as listed in that table; D and trimming were resolved from the DNA. The top ten clones hold 15% to 20% of a sample with 230,000 or so clones, about 85% of them seen once. This TCR came from a man younger than 40 with active or convalescent COVID-19. The sample consisted of peripheral blood.

CDR3 region: CASRTGGATDTQYF. The DNA for the CDR3 is TGTGCCAGCAGAACAGGGGGCGCAACAGATACGCAGTATTTT. The V and J genes are TRBV7-9 and TRBJ2-3, with TRBD1 matching over 9 bases. From germline, CDR1 is SEHNR and CDR2 FQNEAQ (reference sequence). With V trimmed by 6 bases and J by 3 bases, 4 bases remained unmatched. This CDR3 is 14 amino acids long.